The clone carrying this T cell receptor (beta chain) was seen only a few times. The antigen is undetermined. The sample belongs to a study of T cells in Graves' hyperthyroidism and ophthalmopathy. Study-wide results and limits: Blood also held most thyroid clonotypes expanded beyond 0.001. Stable hyperthyroidism was told apart from ophthalmopathy by a model built on 13 V-J features.

Amplification of TCR beta CDR3 regions was performed using RNA transcripts as template. The TCR CDR3 was amplified in a first-round RT-PCR using the HTBI primer set. One entry per CDR3 protein results from TCRdb running MiXCR on the multiplex PCR reads. Seen here are fewer than 400,000 distinct CDR3 sequences, around an eighth observed once, and the top ten hold 25% to 30%. Patients having uncontrolled infection, another autoimmune disease, pregnancy or lactation were not included. Diagnoses were made from clinical symptoms, serum measures (thyroxine and TRAb), thyroid ultrasound and orbital computed tomography. The V gene lost 6 bases and the J gene lost 6 bases, with 12 bases spanning the gap. Germline CDR1 MNHNS, CDR2 SASEGT. The CDR3 is 12 residues long.

Specimen: blood. The sequence was collected from a man between 45 and 60 years old with Graves' ophthalmopathy. The V gene is TRBV6-1, the J gene TRBJ2-7; D is perhaps TRBD1 (6 bases). The CDR3 region is CASRQGDGEQYF. The CDR3 nucleotides read TGTGCCAGCAGACAGGGTGATGGCGAGCAGTACTTC.